The 19 T cell receptor beta chains below all came from one sample that was sequenced in a study of OX40 agonist ivuxolimab in advanced cancers. Using immunoSEQ multiplex PCR, the repertoire was profiled, and TCRdb retains in-frame clones only, with some absent. The data hold about 100,000 clones, with approximately 90% observed a single time. The sample in question was CD4+ or CD8+ T cells sorted from blood, obtained in a trial of the OX40 agonist ivuxolimab. The receptors originated from an adult with an advanced solid tumor such as melanoma, head and neck, liver or kidney cancer.

This clone has only one observation. Other nucleotide sequences in the sample specify the same CDR3. This sequence joins TRBV7-2 and TRBJ2-7; a possible D gene is TRBD1 (5 bases). Germline CDR1 reads SGHTA; CDR2 reads FQGNSA. Trimming took off 5 bases at V and 2 bases at J, with 10 bases between the two ends. The CDR3 is 13 residues long. CDR3 protein: CASSLGRAYEQYF. The DNA for the CDR3 is TGTGCCAGCAGCCTGGGCAGGGCCTACGAGCAGTACTTC.

The chain uses TRBV5-1 and TRBJ2-3; 8 bases map to TRBD2. The V gene end was trimmed by 4 bases and the J gene end by 4 bases; junction bases not matched to a gene: 8. This CDR3 is built from 15 residues. CDR1 is SGHRS, CDR2 YFSETQ, per germline. The CDR3 bases are TGCGCCAGCAGCCCGGGACGGGGGGGCGCAGATACGCAGTATTTT. It encodes CASSPGRGGADTQYF.

CDR3 coding DNA: TGTGCCAGCAGCTTATCGTCAGGGGTCGGTTTTGATGAGCAGTTCTTC. Its translation: CASSLSSGVGFDEQFF. This chain joins TRBV7-2 and TRBJ2-1; D is possibly TRBD1 (6 bases). V dropped 2 bases and J dropped 8 bases, with 19 bases sitting between them. In germline, CDR1 is SGHTA, CDR2 FQGNSA. This CDR3 has 16 residues. The full variable domain, in which reference TRBV7-2 and TRBJ2-1 provide the parts outside the CDR3, is GAGVSQSPSNKVTEKGKDVELRCDPISGHTALYWYRQSLGQGLEFLIYFQGNSAPDKSGLPSDRFSAERTGGSVSTLTIQRTQQEDSAVYLCASSLSSGVGFDEQFFGPGTRLTVL.

The chain employs TRBV27 and TRBJ2-1, with D tentatively TRBD2 (5 bases). This CDR3 spans 17 amino acids. Trimming stripped 1 base from V and 3 bases from J, with 16 bases between. The germline V gene encodes CDR1 MNHEY and CDR2 SMNVEV (reference sequence). The CDR3 here is CASSLFAGVGFYNEQFF. DNA of the CDR3: TGTGCCAGCAGTTTATTCGCCGGGGTGGGGTTCTACAATGAGCAGTTCTTC.

The V gene is TRBV19, the J gene TRBJ1-5; 10 bases agree with TRBD1. Germline CDR1 LNHDA, CDR2 SQIVND (reference sequence). J lost 11 bases, V lost 6 bases, and 10 bases had no gene match. This CDR3 is 14 amino acids long. The chain's CDR3 is CASRKTGGVSSQHF. The CDR3 bases are TGTGCCAGTAGAAAGACAGGGGGCGTTTCGTCCCAGCATTTT.

The chain combines TRBV5-1 with TRBJ1-5; D perhaps matches TRBD1 (6 bases). The germline V and J ends were trimmed by 9 bases and 3 bases, with 19 bases remaining between them. This CDR3 comprises 15 residues. The germline CDR1 and CDR2 sequences are SGHRS and YFSETQ. In DNA form, the CDR3 reads TGCGCCAACGAAAACAGGGCCCCTTACAATCAGCCCCAGCATTTT. It encodes CANENRAPYNQPQHF. Combining the CDR3 with reference TRBV5-1 and TRBJ1-5 gives the whole variable domain KAGVTQTPRYLIKTRGQQVTLSCSPISGHRSVSWYQQTPGQGLQFLFEYFSETQRNKGNFPGRFSGRQFSNSRSEMNVSTLELGDSALYLCANENRAPYNQPQHFGDGTRLSIL.

The rearrangement links TRBV10-3 to TRBJ2-4; D is undetermined. The ends were cut back, 0 bases at V and 5 bases at J, with 8 bases in the middle. Germline CDR1 is ENHRY and CDR2 is SYGVKD. CDR3 length: 14 residues. Here the CDR3 reads CAISESGRENIQYF. CDR3 DNA sequence: TGTGCCATCAGTGAGTCCGGTAGGGAAAACATTCAGTACTTC.

This chain joins TRBV5-5 and TRBJ2-6; unclear D gene. The germline V gene encodes CDR1 SGHKS and CDR2 YYEKEE (reference sequence). The germline V and J ends were trimmed by 0 bases and 4 bases, with 8 bases remaining between them. CDR3 length: 15 amino acids. In DNA, the CDR3 is TGTGCCAGCAGCTTGGAATTTGGCGGGGCCAACGTCCTGACTTTC. Translation gives CASSLEFGGANVLTF.

This clone occurred once. The gene calls are TRBV5-1 and TRBJ2-2; D uncertain. Germline V gene sequence: CDR1 SGHRS, CDR2 YFSETQ. The V gene lost 1 base and the J gene lost 3 bases, with 7 bases spanning the gap. The CDR3 extends over 14 amino acids. The CDR3: CASSLSTDTGELFF. The CDR3 DNA is TGCGCCAGCAGCTTGTCGACGGACACCGGGGAGCTGTTTTTT.

The J gene is TRBJ2-1, the V gene TRBV4-3; 8 bases are shared with TRBD2. The CDR3 length is 18 residues. V shed 1 base and J 0 bases; nucleotides not matched to a gene: 8. Germline V CDR1 and CDR2: LGHNA, YSLEER. CDR3 DNA: TGCGCCAGCAGCCAAGGGGCGGGAGGCCTGAGCTCCTACAATGAGCAGTTCTTC. Protein: CASSQGAGGLSSYNEQFF.

This chain links TRBV4-3 with TRBJ2-7; tentative D call: TRBD2 (6 bases). The CDR3 runs 14 residues. V was cut by 7 bases and J by 6 bases, with 19 bases left in between. CDR1 is LGHNA, CDR2 YSLEER, per germline. CDR3 nucleotides: TGCGCCAGCACCCACCCCCGGAGGGTATGCGAGCAGTACTTC. This gives the protein CASTHPRRVCEQYF.

This clone was seen just once. The chain employs TRBV19 and TRBJ1-1; no firm D call. Germline values: CDR1 LNHDA, CDR2 SQIVND (reference sequence). V gave up 9 bases and J gave up 0 bases, with 20 bases separating them. The CDR3 is 16 residues long. The CDR3 protein is CARTDCGGRVNTEAFF. Here the CDR3 DNA reads TGTGCCAGAACGGACTGTGGAGGGAGAGTGAACACTGAAGCTTTCTTT.

V is TRBV11-3 and J is TRBJ2-3; no clear D. Germline CDR1 is SGHNT and CDR2 is YENEEA. The V end lost 1 base, the J end lost 3 bases, and 5 bases lay between the germline ends. This CDR3 contains 13 residues. CDR3 in amino acids: CASSLGRTDTQYF. The CDR3 DNA reads TGTGCCAGCAGCTTAGGAAGGACAGATACGCAGTATTTT. The variable domain in full, with the rest retrieved from reference TRBV11-3 and TRBJ2-3, is EAGVVQSPRYKIIEKKQPVAFWCNPISGHNTLYWYLQNLGQGPELLIRYENEEAVDDSQLPKDRFSAERLKGVDSTLKIQPAELGDSAVYLCASSLGRTDTQYFGPGTRLTVL.

The chain is built from TRBV2 and TRBJ1-2; D uncertain. The germline V gene encodes CDR1 SNHLY and CDR2 FYNNEI. The CDR3 has 12 residues. V dropped 8 bases and J dropped 2 bases, with 9 bases sitting between them. CDR3: CASFMVNYGYTF. The CDR3 DNA reads TGTGCCAGCTTTATGGTAAACTATGGCTACACCTTC.

The V gene is TRBV7-9, the J gene TRBJ1-2; D possibly corresponds to TRBD1 (5 bases). Germline lookup yields CDR1 SEHNR and CDR2 FQNEAQ (reference sequence). With 5 bases removed from V and 2 bases from J, the gap between germline ends came to 9 bases. CDR3 length: 13 amino acids. DNA for the CDR3: TGTGCCAGCAGCCGGGACGGCAACTATGGCTACACCTTC. As protein: CASSRDGNYGYTF.

The J gene is TRBJ2-1, the V gene TRBV6-4, with D perhaps TRBD1 (6 bases). This CDR3 comprises 13 residues. V gave up 10 bases and J gave up 1 base, with 11 bases separating them. CDR1 MRHNA and CDR2 SNTAGT come from the germline V gene. CDR3 sequence (DNA): TGTGCCACCCGACAGGATTCCTACAATGAGCAGTTCTTC. Its translation: CATRQDSYNEQFF.

The chain uses TRBV11-2 and TRBJ1-4; D gene ambiguous. The CDR3 length is 14 residues. From germline, CDR1 is SGHAT and CDR2 FQNNGV. Trimming pared 5 bases from V and 5 bases from J, leaving 12 bases between. CDR3 region: CASSPPPLNEKLFF. The CDR3 DNA sequence: TGTGCCAGCAGCCCACCCCCATTGAATGAAAAACTGTTTTTT.

The J gene is TRBJ2-5, the V gene TRBV28, with D tentatively TRBD1 (6 bases). The CDR3 extends over 15 amino acids. The ends were cut back, 4 bases at V and 4 bases at J, with 16 bases in the middle. From germline, CDR1 is MDHEN and CDR2 SYDVKM. The CDR3 coding sequence is TGTGCCAGCAGTTCCAGTACTCGCAGGGGAGAGACCCAGTACTTC. It yields the protein CASSSSTRRGETQYF.

The chain joins TRBV5-1 to TRBJ2-7, with 8 bases aligning to TRBD2. V lost 0 bases to trimming and J lost 4 bases; unmatched junction nucleotides: 9. The CDR3 covers 16 residues. Germline assignment: CDR1 SGHRS and CDR2 YFSETQ. CDR3 nucleotide sequence: TGCGCCAGCAGCTTGGCCGCTATTCGGGAGGGTTACGAGCAGTACTTC. Translation: CASSLAAIREGYEQYF.